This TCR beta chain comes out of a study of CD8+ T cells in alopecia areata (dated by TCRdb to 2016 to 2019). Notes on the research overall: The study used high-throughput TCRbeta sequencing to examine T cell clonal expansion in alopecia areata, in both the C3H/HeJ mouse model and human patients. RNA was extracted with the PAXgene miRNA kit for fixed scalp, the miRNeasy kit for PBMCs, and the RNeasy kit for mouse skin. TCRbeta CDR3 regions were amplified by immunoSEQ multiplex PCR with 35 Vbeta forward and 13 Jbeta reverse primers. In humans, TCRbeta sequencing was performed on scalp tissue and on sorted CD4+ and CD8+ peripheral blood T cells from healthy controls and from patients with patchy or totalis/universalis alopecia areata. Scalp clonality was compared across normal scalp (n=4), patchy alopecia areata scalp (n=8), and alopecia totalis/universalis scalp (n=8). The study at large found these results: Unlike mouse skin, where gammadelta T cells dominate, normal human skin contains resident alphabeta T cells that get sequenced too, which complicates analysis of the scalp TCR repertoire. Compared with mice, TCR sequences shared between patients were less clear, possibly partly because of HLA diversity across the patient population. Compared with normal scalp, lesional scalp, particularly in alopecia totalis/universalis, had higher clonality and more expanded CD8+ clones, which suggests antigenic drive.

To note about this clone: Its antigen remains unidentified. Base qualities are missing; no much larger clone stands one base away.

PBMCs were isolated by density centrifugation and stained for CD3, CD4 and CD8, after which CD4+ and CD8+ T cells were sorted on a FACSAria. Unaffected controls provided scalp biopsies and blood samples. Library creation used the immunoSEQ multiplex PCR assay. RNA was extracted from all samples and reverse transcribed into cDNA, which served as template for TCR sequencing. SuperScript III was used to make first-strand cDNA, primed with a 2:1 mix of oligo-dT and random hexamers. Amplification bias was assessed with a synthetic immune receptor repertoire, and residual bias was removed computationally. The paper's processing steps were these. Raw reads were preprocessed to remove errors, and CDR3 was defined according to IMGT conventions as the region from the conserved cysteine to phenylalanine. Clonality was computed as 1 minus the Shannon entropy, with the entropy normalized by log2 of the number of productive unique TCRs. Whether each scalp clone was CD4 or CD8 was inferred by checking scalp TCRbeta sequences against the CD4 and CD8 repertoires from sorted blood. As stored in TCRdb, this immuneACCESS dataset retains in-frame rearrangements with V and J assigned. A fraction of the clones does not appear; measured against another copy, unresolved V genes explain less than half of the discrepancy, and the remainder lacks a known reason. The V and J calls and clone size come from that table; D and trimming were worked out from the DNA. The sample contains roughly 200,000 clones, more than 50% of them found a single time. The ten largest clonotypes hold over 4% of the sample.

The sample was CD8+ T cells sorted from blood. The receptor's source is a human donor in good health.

For the CDR3, the sequence is CASSLAGRVEYGYTF. The DNA sequence is as follows: TGTGCCAGCAGCTTAGCGGGTAGAGTTGAATATGGCTACACCTTC. This receptor chain uses TRBV7-9 and TRBJ1-2, with the D gene too uncertain to name. V is reduced by 0 bases and J by 5 bases, leaving a spacing of 13 bases between them. The CDR1 and CDR2 encoded by the germline V gene (reference sequence) are SEHNR and FQNEAQ. The CDR3 holds 15 amino acids from the cysteine to the phenylalanine. Only CDR3 DNA is held: 45 bases, read in frame from base 1.